This is a list of T cell receptor beta chains from one sample in a study of cytomegalovirus exposure and HLA in healthy donors. Method: immunoSEQ multiplex PCR; TCRdb's copy keeps in-frame clones and lacks some. Among around 120,000 clones, 79% were seen once, and the ten largest hold roughly 2%. Sample: PBMCs. The receptors were sampled from a man younger than 35 in good health and CMV-seronegative. The conserved cysteine and the conserved F or W are not part of the CDR3 here. The order of the fields is CDR3 protein, J gene, V gene, D gene, clone size. A D gene is named only where the DNA matches it firmly. The size field is filled for only some rows; it gives once, few, many or a size class.

cdr3_aa: ASRASGRGNEQF
j_call: TRBJ2-1
v_call: TRBV5-1
d_call: TRBD2
clone_size: -

cdr3_aa: ASSADSAKNIQY
j_call: TRBJ2-4
v_call: TRBV9
d_call: -
clone_size: few

cdr3_aa: ASSFSTGELF
j_call: TRBJ2-2
v_call: TRBV7-3
d_call: -
clone_size: once

cdr3_aa: ASSVGVGLETQY
j_call: TRBJ2-5
v_call: TRBV9
d_call: -
clone_size: -

cdr3_aa: AWSVTGTDTQY
j_call: TRBJ2-3
v_call: TRBV30
d_call: -
clone_size: few

cdr3_aa: TAGTADTQY
j_call: TRBJ2-3
v_call: TRBV7-8
d_call: -
clone_size: -

cdr3_aa: ASRRTATSGNTIY
j_call: TRBJ1-3
v_call: TRBV19
d_call: -
clone_size: -

cdr3_aa: ASSYSTGSKQPQH
j_call: TRBJ1-5
v_call: TRBV6-5
d_call: TRBD1
clone_size: -

cdr3_aa: ASGKGTRNTEAF
j_call: TRBJ1-1
v_call: TRBV9
d_call: -
clone_size: -

cdr3_aa: ASSLTGTANTGELF
j_call: TRBJ2-2
v_call: TRBV7-3
d_call: TRBD1
clone_size: -

cdr3_aa: ASSPRGAGSHTGELF
j_call: TRBJ2-2
v_call: TRBV7-2
d_call: -
clone_size: few

cdr3_aa: ASSYSGARTDTQY
j_call: TRBJ2-3
v_call: TRBV6-5
d_call: -
clone_size: -

cdr3_aa: ASSSRQGSNSPLH
j_call: TRBJ1-6
v_call: TRBV7-2
d_call: TRBD1
clone_size: once

cdr3_aa: ASSFGSYEQY
j_call: TRBJ2-7
v_call: TRBV5-4
d_call: -
clone_size: once

cdr3_aa: ASSGPIQGLREGNTEAF
j_call: TRBJ1-1
v_call: TRBV2
d_call: -
clone_size: once

cdr3_aa: ASSQDPLAGVEQF
j_call: TRBJ2-1
v_call: TRBV14
d_call: TRBD2
clone_size: -

cdr3_aa: ASSRRDRLYEQY
j_call: TRBJ2-7
v_call: TRBV11-2
d_call: TRBD1
clone_size: -

cdr3_aa: AIAGVPGTEAF
j_call: TRBJ1-1
v_call: TRBV10-3
d_call: -
clone_size: -

cdr3_aa: ASSLSVGAGYEQY
j_call: TRBJ2-7
v_call: TRBV11-2
d_call: -
clone_size: -

cdr3_aa: ASSIGSGNTEAF
j_call: TRBJ1-1
v_call: TRBV19
d_call: -
clone_size: -

cdr3_aa: SVERTENTGELF
j_call: TRBJ2-2
v_call: TRBV29-1
d_call: -
clone_size: -

cdr3_aa: ASSVVSGGAGELF
j_call: TRBJ2-2
v_call: TRBV9
d_call: TRBD2
clone_size: -

cdr3_aa: SPGGADFSGANVLT
j_call: TRBJ2-6
v_call: TRBV29-1
d_call: TRBD2
clone_size: -

cdr3_aa: ASSFSGTGRSYEQY
j_call: TRBJ2-7
v_call: TRBV7-2
d_call: TRBD1
clone_size: -

cdr3_aa: ASSPPGTAYGYT
j_call: TRBJ1-2
v_call: TRBV7-6
d_call: TRBD1
clone_size: -

cdr3_aa: ASSPPFRENRETQY
j_call: TRBJ2-5
v_call: TRBV7-8
d_call: -
clone_size: few

cdr3_aa: ASSLWGQGAKNIQY
j_call: TRBJ2-4
v_call: TRBV28
d_call: TRBD1
clone_size: -